This TCR beta chain stems from a study of T cell repertoires in cytomegalovirus infection. Study-level results: Clonotypes of TCR beta that were HLA-C-restricted and CMV-specific dominated the ex vivo response.

The table lists this clonotype with many counts. The antigen is unknown. TCRdb recomputed calls from the reads with MiXCR, one row per CDR3 protein. The sample contains fewer than 550,000 distinct CDR3 sequences, 10% to 12% of which appear only once. The germline gives CDR1 SGHTA, CDR2 FQGNSA. Trimming removed 4 bases at V and 7 bases at J, with 19 bases between. The CDR3 runs 15 residues. The sample consisted of PBMCs. This TCR was sampled from a human donor in good health (CMV status not recorded). Some clones in this sample may be carry-over from other donors' samples. The chain recombines TRBV7-2 with TRBJ1-2, with no clear D. The CDR3 coding sequence is TGTGCCAGCAGCTCGTCCAGGTCCGAGGGTCGTGGCTACACCTTC. Its translation is CASSSSRSEGRGYTF.